This TCR beta chain was identified during a study of T cell repertoires and leukemia-associated antigens. Germline V gene lookup returns CDR1 ENHRY and CDR2 SYGVKD. The CDR3 spans 14 residues. V dropped 7 bases and J dropped 4 bases, with 16 bases sitting between them. In TCRdb, the 5' RACE reads were re-called with MiXCR into one record per CDR3 protein. The sample holds around 12,000 distinct CDR3 sequences, roughly 43% seen once. Concerning this clonotype: Its antigen is unidentified.

The chain has TRBV10-3 and TRBJ1-1; D uncertain. The sample taken for sequencing was CD3+ T cells sorted from blood and cultured. The receptor was isolated from a female donor in good health. DNA of the CDR3: TGTGCCATCAAGGCCAGCCTAGGGCGCACTGAAGCTTTCTTT. Its protein product is CAIKASLGRTEAFF.